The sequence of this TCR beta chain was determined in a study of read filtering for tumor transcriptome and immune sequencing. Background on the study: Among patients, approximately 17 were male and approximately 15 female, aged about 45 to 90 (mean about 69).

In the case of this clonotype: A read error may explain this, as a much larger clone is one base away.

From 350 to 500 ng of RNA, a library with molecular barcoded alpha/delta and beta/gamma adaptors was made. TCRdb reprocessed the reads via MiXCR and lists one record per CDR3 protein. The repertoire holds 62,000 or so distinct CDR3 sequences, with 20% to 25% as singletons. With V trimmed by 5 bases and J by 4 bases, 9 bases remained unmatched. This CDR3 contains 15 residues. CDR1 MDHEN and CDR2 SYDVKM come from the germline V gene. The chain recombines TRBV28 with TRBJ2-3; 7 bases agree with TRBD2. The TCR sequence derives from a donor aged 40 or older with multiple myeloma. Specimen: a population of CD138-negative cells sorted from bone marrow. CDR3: CASSLTSFVSDTQYF. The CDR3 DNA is TGTGCCAGCAGTCTGACTAGCTTTGTTTCAGATACGCAGTATTTT.